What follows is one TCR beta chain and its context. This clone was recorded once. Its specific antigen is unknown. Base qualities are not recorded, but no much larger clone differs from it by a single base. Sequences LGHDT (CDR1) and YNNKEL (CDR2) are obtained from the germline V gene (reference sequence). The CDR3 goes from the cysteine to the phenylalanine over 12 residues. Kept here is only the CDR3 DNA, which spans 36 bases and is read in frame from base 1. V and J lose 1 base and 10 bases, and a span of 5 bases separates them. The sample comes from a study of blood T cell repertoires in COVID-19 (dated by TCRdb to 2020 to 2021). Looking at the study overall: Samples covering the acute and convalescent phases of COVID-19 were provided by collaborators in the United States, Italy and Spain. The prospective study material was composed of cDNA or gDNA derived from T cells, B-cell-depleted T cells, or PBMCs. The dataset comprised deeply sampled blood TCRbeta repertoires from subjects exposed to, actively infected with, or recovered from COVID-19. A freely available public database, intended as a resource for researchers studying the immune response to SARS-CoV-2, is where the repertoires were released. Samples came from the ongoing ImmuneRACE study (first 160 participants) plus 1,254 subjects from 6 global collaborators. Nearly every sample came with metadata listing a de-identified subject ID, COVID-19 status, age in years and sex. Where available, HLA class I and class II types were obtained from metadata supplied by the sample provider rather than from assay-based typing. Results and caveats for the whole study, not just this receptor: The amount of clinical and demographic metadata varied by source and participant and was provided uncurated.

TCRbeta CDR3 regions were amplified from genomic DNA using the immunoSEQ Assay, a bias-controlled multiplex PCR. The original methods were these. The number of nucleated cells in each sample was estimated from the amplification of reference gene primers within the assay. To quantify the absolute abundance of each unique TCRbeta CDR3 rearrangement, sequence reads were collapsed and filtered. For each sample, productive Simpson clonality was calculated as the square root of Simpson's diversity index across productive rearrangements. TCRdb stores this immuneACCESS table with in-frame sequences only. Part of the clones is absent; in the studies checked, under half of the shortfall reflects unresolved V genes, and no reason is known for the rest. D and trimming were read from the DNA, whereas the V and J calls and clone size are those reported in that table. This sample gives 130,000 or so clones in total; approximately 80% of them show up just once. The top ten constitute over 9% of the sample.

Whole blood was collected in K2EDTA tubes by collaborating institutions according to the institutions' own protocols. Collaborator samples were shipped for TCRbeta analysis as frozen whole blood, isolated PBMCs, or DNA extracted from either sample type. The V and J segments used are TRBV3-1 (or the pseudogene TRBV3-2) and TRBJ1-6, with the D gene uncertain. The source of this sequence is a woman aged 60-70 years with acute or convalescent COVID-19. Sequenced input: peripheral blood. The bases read TGTGCCAGCAGCCAAGTTGTATCACCCCTCCACTTT. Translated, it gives CASSQVVSPLHF.